Each of the 4 T cell receptor beta chains below was sequenced from the same sample in a study of beta chain features in type 1 diabetes. As every portion of the isolated RNA was reverse transcribed, the sequencing read expressed TCRB transcripts. Some clones are missing from TCRdb's copy, which holds only in-frame ones; the method was immunoSEQ multiplex PCR. The top ten hold approximately 0.02% of the sample, which has under 300,000 clones, about 14% seen once. Their target antigens are unknown. Study-wide findings and caveats: In every one of the four CD4+ subsets, TCRB CDR3s were moderately but significantly shorter in Type 1 diabetes patients.

Sequencing input: naive CD4+ T cells from blood. The receptors come from a man younger than 45 with type 1 diabetes.

The gene calls are TRBV11-2 and TRBJ2-7, with 7 positions matching TRBD2. J was trimmed by 6 bases and V by 2 bases; bases with no gene match: 10. This CDR3 is 15 amino acids long. Germline V lookup: CDR1 SGHAT, CDR2 FQNNGV. CDR3 loop: CASSLNPVGGFEQYF. The DNA for the CDR3 is TGTGCCAGCAGCTTAAATCCGGTGGGAGGGTTCGAGCAGTACTTC. Supplemented by reference TRBV11-2 and TRBJ2-7, the full variable domain reads EAGVAQSPRYKIIEKRQSVAFWCNPISGHATLYWYQQILGQGPKLLIQFQNNGVVDDSQLPKDRFSAERLKGVDSTLKIQPAKLEDSAVYLCASSLNPVGGFEQYFGPGTRLTVT.

The gene calls are TRBV7-9 and TRBJ2-1, with D unresolved. There are 12 residues in the CDR3. V shed 6 bases and J shed 5 bases, with 8 bases lying between them. Germline V gives CDR1 SEHNR, CDR2 FQNEAQ (reference sequence). The chain's CDR3 is CASRARNNEQFF. In DNA, the CDR3 is TGTGCCAGCAGAGCTAGGAACAATGAGCAGTTCTTC.

The chain employs TRBV7-2 and TRBJ2-1; the match to TRBD2 covers 7 bases. The CDR3 loop spans 16 amino acids. V was clipped by 5 bases and J by 2 bases; unmatched bases: 9. CDR1 is SGHTA and CDR2 is FQGNSA in the germline V gene. The CDR3 region has the DNA TGTGCCAGCAGCAACCCCCCCGGGGGGACCTACAATGAGCAGTTCTTC. This translates into CASSNPPGGTYNEQFF.

This chain links TRBV14 with TRBJ2-1; D may be TRBD1 (6 bases). V dropped 3 bases and J dropped 8 bases, with 17 bases sitting between them. The CDR3 length is 15 residues. CDR1 SGHDN and CDR2 FVKESK come from the germline V gene. CDR3 sequence (DNA): TGTGCCAGCAGCCAGGACAGTCGCCCTTTGGATGAGCAGTTCTTC. It is translated as CASSQDSRPLDEQFF.